This TCR beta chain stems from a study of T cell repertoires in cytomegalovirus infection. In the study overall: Both a matching HLA type and CMV infection were indicated by public TCR beta signatures.

TCRdb independently ran MiXCR on the reads; one entry per CDR3 protein. The sample includes roughly 990,000 distinct CDR3 sequences, 31% of them seen just once. With regard to this clonotype: Its specificity is unknown.

This CDR3 is built from 15 residues. J was trimmed by 1 base and V by 0 bases; bases with no gene match: 2. Germline-derived CDR1 and CDR2 are SGHDN and FVKESK. Findings of the study overall: Cumulative public TCR beta family frequency identified CMV carriers with the relevant HLA. The response measured ex vivo was dominated by TCR beta clonotypes (HLA-C-restricted and CMV-specific).

This chain joins TRBV14 and TRBJ1-1; 7 nucleotides align to TRBD1. The receptor's source is a human donor in good health (CMV status not recorded). Some clones in this sample may be carry-over from other donors' samples. Material: cultured CD8+ T cells from PBMCs, obtained from culture after CMV antigen stimulation. CDR3 loop: CASSQDAGGNTEAFF. The CDR3 DNA reads TGTGCCAGCAGCCAAGATGCAGGGGGGAACACTGAAGCTTTCTTT.